Listed below are T cell receptor beta chains from one sample, sequenced in a study of cytomegalovirus exposure and HLA in healthy donors. The table came from immunoSEQ multiplex PCR; TCRdb's copy has only in-frame clones and leaves some out. The sample lists 300,000 or so clones, approximately 84% occurring once. Input material: PBMCs. These receptors were taken from a woman aged 40 to 50 in good health and CMV-seropositive. The CDR3 runs from the conserved cysteine through the conserved F or W.

TRBJ1-4 TRBV6-5 CASSYRDSNEKLFF
TRBJ2-2 TRBV7-2 CASSQLAVRGELFF
TRBJ1-2 TRBV7-9 CASSLAGTGGGGYGYTF
TRBJ1-2 TRBV19 CASSIDQDREYGYTF
TRBJ1-4 TRBV7-2 CASSLMRGGEKLFF
TRBJ1-5 TRBV6-5 CASSSGGNQPQHF
TRBJ1-6 TRBV7-6 CASSLGDSRSPLHF
TRBJ1-4 TRBV7-2 CASSSLGTAGNEKLFF
TRBJ2-2 TRBV9 CASSVSRGALGELFF
TRBJ1-1 TRBV19 CASHRSLMNTEAFF
TRBJ2-7 TRBV7-3 CASSLAGAGQGTYEQYF
TRBJ2-5 TRBV2 CASLAERGETQYF
TRBJ1-1 TRBV4-3 CASSQVQGVRTEAFF
TRBJ1-3 TRBV10-3 CAISEGTGLGNTIYF
TRBJ2-5 TRBV11-3 CASSIRGGETQYF
TRBJ2-6 TRBV5-1 CASTLTGNSGANVLTF